These T cell receptor beta chains were read from a single sample in a study of blood T cell repertoires in COVID-19. Some clones are missing from TCRdb's copy, which holds only in-frame ones; the method was immunoSEQ multiplex PCR. This table holds around 150,000 clones, more than 65% found once. Sequencing was carried out using PBMCs or T cells enriched from blood (not recorded which). These receptors originate from a man aged 45-65 years who had recovered from COVID-19. CDR3s include the opening cysteine and the closing phenylalanine or tryptophan. The order of the fields is CDR3 protein, CDR3 DNA, D gene, J gene, clone size, V gene. The D gene is left open where the match is weak. Part of the rows lack a size; the others show once, few, many or a class for expanded clones.

CASSLTSAANTGELFF | TGTGCCAGCAGCTTAACTAGCGCCGCGAACACCGGGGAGCTGTTTTTT | TRBD2 | TRBJ2-2 | . | TRBV27
CASSGGSTDQETQYF | TGCGCCAGCAGCGGTGGGTCGACAGACCAAGAGACCCAGTACTTC | . | TRBJ2-5 | . | TRBV5-1
CSAQDGYTF | TGCAGTGCTCAGGATGGCTACACCTTC | . | TRBJ1-2 | . | TRBV20-1
CASSIYHEPSTYEQYF | TGTGCCAGTAGTATTTATCACGAGCCGTCAACCTACGAGCAGTACTTC | . | TRBJ2-7 | . | TRBV19
CASSLRVGGRNYGYTF | TGTGCCAGCAGTTTAAGGGTTGGGGGCCGAAACTATGGCTACACCTTC | . | TRBJ1-2 | . | TRBV27
CASSVGTEDSYEQYF | TGTGCCAGCAGCGTCGGGACAGAGGACTCCTACGAGCAGTACTTC | TRBD1 | TRBJ2-7 | . | TRBV9
CASSQEELWAEAFF | TGCGCCAGCAGCCAAGAGGAGTTGTGGGCTGAAGCTTTCTTT | . | TRBJ1-1 | . | TRBV4-1
CASSPSRVAGTYEQYF | TGTGCCAGCAGCCCCTCGAGGGTAGCGGGTACCTACGAGCAGTACTTC | TRBD2 | TRBJ2-7 | many | TRBV5-4
CSVGLIGGWETQYF | TGCAGCGTTGGTCTGATTGGAGGGTGGGAGACCCAGTACTTC | . | TRBJ2-5 | . | TRBV29-1
CASSQVGTGVHEQYF | TGCGCCAGCAGCCAAGTAGGTACAGGTGTCCACGAGCAGTACTTC | . | TRBJ2-7 | . | TRBV4-1
CASSPRQGSSYNSPLHF | TGTGCCAGCAGCCCCCGACAGGGGAGCTCCTATAATTCACCCCTCCACTTT | . | TRBJ1-6 | . | TRBV21-1
CASSVELITDTQYF | TGTGCCAGCAGCGTAGAACTGATCACAGATACGCAGTATTTT | . | TRBJ2-3 | . | TRBV9
CASSLVQGDYNEQFF | TGTGCCAGCAGTTTAGTACAGGGGGACTACAATGAGCAGTTCTTC | TRBD1 | TRBJ2-1 | . | TRBV28
CASSFPPGGYTF | TGTGCCAGCAGTTTTCCTCCGGGGGGCTACACCTTC | . | TRBJ1-2 | . | TRBV28
CASTSGTVINQPQHF | TGTGCTAGCACCTCGGGAACAGTCATCAATCAGCCCCAGCATTTT | . | TRBJ1-5 | . | TRBV6-5
CASSLVGGANQETQYF | TGCGCCAGCAGCTTGGTTGGGGGGGCGAACCAAGAGACCCAGTACTTC | . | TRBJ2-5 | . | TRBV5-1
CASSPQAVGYEQYF | TGTGCCAGCAGCCCCCAGGCTGTGGGCTACGAGCAGTACTTC | . | TRBJ2-7 | . | TRBV28
CASERGGSSYEQYF | TGTGCCAGCGAGCGGGGGGGGAGCTCCTACGAGCAGTACTTC | TRBD2 | TRBJ2-7 | . | TRBV6-6
CASSQDLGEAFF | TGTGCCAGCAGCCAAGATCTAGGTGAAGCTTTCTTT | . | TRBJ1-1 | . | TRBV3-1/TRBV3-2
CASSAGTSSLGQFF | TGCGCCAGCAGTGCCGGGACTAGCTCACTTGGGCAGTTCTTC | TRBD2 | TRBJ2-1 | . | TRBV10-2
CASSRLAGNTGELFF | TGTGCCAGCAGCCGACTAGCGGGGAACACCGGGGAGCTGTTTTTT | TRBD2 | TRBJ2-2 | . | TRBV11-2
CASSLVGGQGTEQYF | TGTGCCAGCAGTTTAGTAGGGGGACAGGGAACGGAGCAGTACTTC | TRBD1 | TRBJ2-7 | . | TRBV28
CASSSQGLSEKLFF | TGCGCCAGCAGCTCACAGGGGTTGAGTGAAAAACTGTTTTTT | TRBD1 | TRBJ1-4 | . | TRBV5-1
CASRSIPQGYNEQFF | TGTGCCAGCAGATCAATCCCACAGGGCTACAATGAGCAGTTCTTC | . | TRBJ2-1 | . | TRBV28
CASSRGNSQYNEQFF | TGTGCCAGCTCCAGGGGGAACTCCCAATACAATGAGCAGTTCTTC | TRBD1 | TRBJ2-1 | . | TRBV18
CASSQASTRNLYNEQFF | TGTGCCAGCAGCCAAGCCTCAACTAGAAACCTTTACAATGAGCAGTTCTTC | . | TRBJ2-1 | . | TRBV4-2
CASSFRDSFSGNTIYF | TGTGCCAGCAGTTTCCGGGACAGTTTTTCTGGAAACACCATATATTTT | TRBD1 | TRBJ1-3 | once | TRBV28
CATSDPGQGAYNEQFF | TGTGCCACCAGTGATCCGGGACAGGGGGCGTACAATGAGCAGTTCTTC | TRBD1 | TRBJ2-1 | . | TRBV24-1
CASSLAGLGEQYF | TGTGCCAGCAGCCTAGCGGGTTTGGGCGAGCAGTACTTC | TRBD2 | TRBJ2-7 | . | TRBV5-4
CASSRRQGLGGYTF | TGTGCCAGCAGCCGCCGACAGGGGTTAGGTGGCTACACCTTC | TRBD1 | TRBJ1-2 | . | TRBV3-1/TRBV3-2
CSVDTRGGELFF | TGCAGCGTTGATACCCGGGGCGGGGAGCTGTTTTTT | . | TRBJ2-2 | . | TRBV29-1
CASEAGTANTEAFF | TGTGCCAGCGAGGCGGGGACAGCCAACACTGAAGCTTTCTTT | TRBD1 | TRBJ1-1 | once | TRBV7-8
CASGRFNFTDTQYF | TGTGCCAGCGGTAGATTCAACTTCACAGATACGCAGTATTTT | . | TRBJ2-3 | . | TRBV28
CASSPKTLPGTTLHF | TGTGCCAGCAGCCCCAAAACCTTACCGGGAACCACCCTCCACTTT | . | TRBJ1-6 | . | TRBV5-6
CASSSPGEFYEQYF | TGTGCCAGCAGTTCCCCGGGGGAATTCTACGAGCAGTACTTC | . | TRBJ2-7 | . | TRBV6-5
CAWSLMDRPNYGYTF | TGTGCCTGGAGCCTCATGGACAGACCTAACTATGGCTACACCTTC | . | TRBJ1-2 | . | TRBV30
CASSGITSGFKETQYF | TGTGCCAGCAGTGGTATTACTAGCGGATTTAAAGAGACCCAGTACTTC | TRBD2 | TRBJ2-5 | . | TRBV2
CSVGGVASSYEQYF | TGCAGCGTCGGGGGAGTGGCCAGCTCCTACGAGCAGTACTTC | . | TRBJ2-7 | . | TRBV29-1
CASSRRQGASYNEQFF | TGTGCCAGCAGCCGGAGACAGGGGGCAAGCTACAATGAGCAGTTCTTC | TRBD1 | TRBJ2-1 | . | TRBV3-1/TRBV3-2
CASVATDSGNTIYF | TGTGCCAGCGTTGCGACAGACTCTGGAAACACCATATATTTT | . | TRBJ1-3 | . | TRBV3-1/TRBV3-2
CASSLVGTDTQYF | TGTGCCAGCAGTTTAGTAGGCACAGATACGCAGTATTTT | . | TRBJ2-3 | . | TRBV27